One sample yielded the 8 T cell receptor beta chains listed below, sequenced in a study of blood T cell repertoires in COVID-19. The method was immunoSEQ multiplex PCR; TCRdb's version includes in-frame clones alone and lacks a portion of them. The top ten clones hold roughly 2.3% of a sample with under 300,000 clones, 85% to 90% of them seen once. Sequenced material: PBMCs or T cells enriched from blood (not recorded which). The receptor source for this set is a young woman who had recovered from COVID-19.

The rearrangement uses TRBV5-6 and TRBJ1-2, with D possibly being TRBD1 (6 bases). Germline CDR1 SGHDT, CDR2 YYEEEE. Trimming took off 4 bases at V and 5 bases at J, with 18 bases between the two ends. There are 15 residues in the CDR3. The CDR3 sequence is CASSRTGTTWYGYTF. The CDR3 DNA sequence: TGTGCCAGCAGCCGAACAGGGACCACTTGGTATGGCTACACCTTC.

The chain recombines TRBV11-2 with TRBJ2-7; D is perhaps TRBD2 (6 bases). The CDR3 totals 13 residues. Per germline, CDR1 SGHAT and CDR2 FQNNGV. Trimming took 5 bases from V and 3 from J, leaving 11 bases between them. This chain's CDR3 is CASSAGLNYEQYF. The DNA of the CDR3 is TGTGCCAGCAGCGCGGGACTCAACTACGAGCAGTACTTC.

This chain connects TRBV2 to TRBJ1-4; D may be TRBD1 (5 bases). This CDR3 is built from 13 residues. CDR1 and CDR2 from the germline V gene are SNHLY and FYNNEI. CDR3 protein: CASRGVTNEKLFF. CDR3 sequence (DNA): TGTGCTAGCCGGGGGGTTACTAATGAAAAACTGTTTTTT.

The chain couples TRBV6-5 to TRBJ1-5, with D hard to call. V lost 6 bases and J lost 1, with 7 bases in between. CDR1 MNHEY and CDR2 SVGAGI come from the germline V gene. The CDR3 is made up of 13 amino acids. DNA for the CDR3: TGTGCCAGCAGGAGCTTAAGCAATCAGCCCCAGCATTTT. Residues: CASRSLSNQPQHF.

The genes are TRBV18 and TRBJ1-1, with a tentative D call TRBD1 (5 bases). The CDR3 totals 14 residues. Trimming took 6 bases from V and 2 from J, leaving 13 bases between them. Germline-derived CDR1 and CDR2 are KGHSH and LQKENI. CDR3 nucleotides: TGTGCCAGCTCCATGGCCGGGGGAAACACTGAAGCTTTCTTT. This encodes CASSMAGGNTEAFF. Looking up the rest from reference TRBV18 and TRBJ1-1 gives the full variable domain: NAGVMQNPRHLVRRRGQEARLRCSPMKGHSHVYWYRQLPEEGLKFMVYLQKENIIDESGMPKERFSAEFPKEGPSILRIQQVVRGDSAAYFCASSMAGGNTEAFFGQGTRLTVV.

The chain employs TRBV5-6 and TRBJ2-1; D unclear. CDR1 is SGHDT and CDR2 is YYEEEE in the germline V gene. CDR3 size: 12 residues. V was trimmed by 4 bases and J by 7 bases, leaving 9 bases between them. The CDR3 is CASSRRWNEQFF. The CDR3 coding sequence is TGTGCCAGCAGCCGCAGATGGAATGAGCAGTTCTTC.

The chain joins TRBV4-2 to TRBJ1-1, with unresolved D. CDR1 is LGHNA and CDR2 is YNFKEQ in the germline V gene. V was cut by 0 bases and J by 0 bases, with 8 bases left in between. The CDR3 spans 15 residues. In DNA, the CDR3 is TGTGCCAGCAGCCAAGATACAGCCCTGAACACTGAAGCTTTCTTT. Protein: CASSQDTALNTEAFF.

CDR3 loop: CASSVSPLTHNEQFF. The DNA for the CDR3 is TGTGCCAGCAGCGTAAGCCCCCTCACCCACAATGAGCAGTTCTTC. The V call is TRBV9, the J call TRBJ2-1; no reliable D call. The germline V gene has CDR1 SGDLS and CDR2 YYNGEE. Trimming pared 1 base from V and 5 bases from J, leaving 13 bases between. The CDR3 is made up of 15 amino acids.